The sequence of this T cell receptor beta chain was determined in a study of T cell clonotyping in hematopoietic cell transplantation. Study-level results: Pathologically expanded recipient clonotypes increased progressively from day 30 to day 180 as diversity fell.

Of note for this clone: Its antigen is unknown.

Trimming cost V 4 bases and J 5 bases, with 14 bases left between them. There are 14 residues in the CDR3. CDR1 and CDR2 (germline): SEHNR, FQNEAQ (reference sequence). Generated by immunoSEQ multiplex PCR, the TCRdb table keeps only in-frame clones and is missing some. The data hold 17,000 or so clones, with over 55% observed a single time. The TCR was taken from a woman aged 55-70 years in good health. Some clones in this sample may be carry-over from other donors' samples. V is TRBV7-9 and J is TRBJ2-5; D is possibly TRBD2 (6 bases). Sequencing was carried out using peripheral blood mononuclear cells. The CDR3 DNA follows: TGTGCCAGCAGCTCTAGGGGAGGTTATGAGACCCAGTACTTC. This encodes CASSSRGGYETQYF.